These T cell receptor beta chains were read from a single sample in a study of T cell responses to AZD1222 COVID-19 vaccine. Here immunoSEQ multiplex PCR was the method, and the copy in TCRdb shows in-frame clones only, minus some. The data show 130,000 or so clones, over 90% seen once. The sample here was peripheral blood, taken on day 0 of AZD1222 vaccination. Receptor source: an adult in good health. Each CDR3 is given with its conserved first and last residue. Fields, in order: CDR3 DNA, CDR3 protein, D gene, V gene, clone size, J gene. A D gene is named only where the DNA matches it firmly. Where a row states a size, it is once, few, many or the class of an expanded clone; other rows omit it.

TGTGCCAGCAGTTACTCGGCGCCTGCGGGGAGCGAGCAGTACTTC | CASSYSAPAGSEQYF | . | TRBV6-5 | . | TRBJ2-7
TGTGCCAGCAGCTTTTACAGCCACAATGAGCAGTTCTTC | CASSFYSHNEQFF | . | TRBV7-2 | . | TRBJ2-1
TGCAGCGTTGAAGGGCCAGCCAACACTGAAGCTTTCTTT | CSVEGPANTEAFF | . | TRBV29-1 | . | TRBJ1-1
TGTGCCAGCAGCTTTGTCGCAGATGGCTACACCTTC | CASSFVADGYTF | . | TRBV7-9 | . | TRBJ1-2
TGTGCCAGTAGCACAAACGTCGGGTTTGATGGCTACACCTTC | CASSTNVGFDGYTF | . | TRBV19 | . | TRBJ1-2
TGTGCCAGCAGTTTGGGAGGGGGCCGGGGCAATGAGCAGTTCTTC | CASSLGGGRGNEQFF | . | TRBV6-2/TRBV6-3 | . | TRBJ2-1
TGTGCCAGCAGTTACTCGTGGCAGGGGGCGCAGGAGCAGTACTTC | CASSYSWQGAQEQYF | TRBD1 | TRBV6-5 | . | TRBJ2-7
TGTGCCAGCAGTTTAGCGGCAGTTTCCCCCTACGAGCAGTACTTC | CASSLAAVSPYEQYF | . | TRBV27 | . | TRBJ2-7
TGTGCCAGCCGTACTAGCGCAGACACCGGGGAGCTGTTTTTT | CASRTSADTGELFF | TRBD2 | TRBV6-5 | few | TRBJ2-2
TGTGCCAGCAGCTTAGGATTGGGGGAGCGGGAAGCTTTCTTT | CASSLGLGEREAFF | . | TRBV7-9 | . | TRBJ1-1
TGTGCCAGTATTGGACAGGGGGCGGTCGAGCAGTACTTC | CASIGQGAVEQYF | TRBD1 | TRBV19 | . | TRBJ2-7
TGTGCCAGCAGCTTGGCCTTTGGACTAGCGGGTGGAGATACGCAGTATTTT | CASSLAFGLAGGDTQYF | TRBD2 | TRBV5-6 | . | TRBJ2-3
TGTGCCAGCAGCATTAACAGGGGGCACGGGGCGCAGTATTTT | CASSINRGHGAQYF | TRBD1 | TRBV7-9 | . | TRBJ2-3
TGTGCCAGCAGTGAACCGGGGGCGACCTACAATGAGCAGTTCTTC | CASSEPGATYNEQFF | . | TRBV6-1 | . | TRBJ2-1
TGTGCCAGCACCCCAGTGACAGGCCATAATTCACCCCTCCACTTT | CASTPVTGHNSPLHF | . | TRBV7-2 | . | TRBJ1-6
TGTGCCAGTAGTATAGACGGGAGGAATTATGGCTACACCTTC | CASSIDGRNYGYTF | . | TRBV19 | . | TRBJ1-2
TGTGCCAGCAGCTTAGTCCGGGACGTGAGTGCCGGGGAGCTGTTTTTT | CASSLVRDVSAGELFF | . | TRBV7-9 | . | TRBJ2-2
TGTGCCAGCAGTGAAGTAACAGGGGGCGCATCCACTGAAGCTTTCTTT | CASSEVTGGASTEAFF | TRBD1 | TRBV6-1 | . | TRBJ1-1
TGTGCCAGCAGCCTGAGGAGGGCCACCCGCTCCGGGGAGCTGTTTTTT | CASSLRRATRSGELFF | . | TRBV7-9 | few | TRBJ2-2
TGTGCCAGCAGCCAAGGACAGAGGGCTTTCTTT | CASSQGQRAFF | . | TRBV3-1/TRBV3-2 | few | TRBJ1-1
TGCGCCAGCAGTGGGGTGGGGACCGGACCCTTCACAGATACGCAGTATTTT | CASSGVGTGPFTDTQYF | . | TRBV10-2 | . | TRBJ2-3
TGCAGCGTCCTCACGGGAGGTGGAAACACCATATATTTT | CSVLTGGGNTIYF | . | TRBV29-1 | . | TRBJ1-3
TGTGCCAGCAGGGGGACAGTAGCCTACGAGCAGTACTTC | CASRGTVAYEQYF | TRBD1 | TRBV12-3/TRBV12-4 | . | TRBJ2-7
TGTGCCAGCAGCTCCCGGGACGTCGGGGGGGCAACTAATGAAAAACTGTTTTTT | CASSSRDVGGATNEKLFF | . | TRBV9 | . | TRBJ1-4
TGTGCCAGCAGGCCCTCAGGGACAGGCTTCTATGGCTACACCTTC | CASRPSGTGFYGYTF | TRBD1 | TRBV25-1 | . | TRBJ1-2
TGTGCCACCAGTGCCGGGACAGGGATGAACACTGAAGCTTTCTTT | CATSAGTGMNTEAFF | TRBD1 | TRBV24-1 | . | TRBJ1-1
TGTGCCAGCAGCCTTAGCGGGAGGATGCGCAATGAGCAGTTCTTC | CASSLSGRMRNEQFF | TRBD2 | TRBV3-1/TRBV3-2 | once | TRBJ2-1
TGTGCCACCTACCTAGCGGGCGGCGAGCAGTTCTTC | CATYLAGGEQFF | TRBD2 | TRBV4-2 | . | TRBJ2-1
TGCGCCAGCAGCCAAGGAAGGGGCAATCAGCCCCAGCATTTT | CASSQGRGNQPQHF | . | TRBV4-1 | once | TRBJ1-5
TGTGCCACCAGCAGACTCGCCGGGTTGGAAACTGAAGCTTTCTTT | CATSRLAGLETEAFF | . | TRBV15 | . | TRBJ1-1
TGTGCCAGCAGCTTAGCGAAAGGAGGGGCTAACTATGGCTACACCTTC | CASSLAKGGANYGYTF | . | TRBV7-6 | . | TRBJ1-2